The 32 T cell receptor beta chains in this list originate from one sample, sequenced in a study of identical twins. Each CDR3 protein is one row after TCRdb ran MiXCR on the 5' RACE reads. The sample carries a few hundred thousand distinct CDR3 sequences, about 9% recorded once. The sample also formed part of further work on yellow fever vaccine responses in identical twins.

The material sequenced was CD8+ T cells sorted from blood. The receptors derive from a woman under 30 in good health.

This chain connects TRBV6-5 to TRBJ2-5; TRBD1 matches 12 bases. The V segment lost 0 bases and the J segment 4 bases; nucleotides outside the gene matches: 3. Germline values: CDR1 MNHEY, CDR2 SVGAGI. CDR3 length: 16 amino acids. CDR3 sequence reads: CASSYSGTGGGETQYF. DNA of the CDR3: TGTGCCAGCAGTTACTCCGGGACAGGGGGCGGAGAGACCCAGTACTTC.

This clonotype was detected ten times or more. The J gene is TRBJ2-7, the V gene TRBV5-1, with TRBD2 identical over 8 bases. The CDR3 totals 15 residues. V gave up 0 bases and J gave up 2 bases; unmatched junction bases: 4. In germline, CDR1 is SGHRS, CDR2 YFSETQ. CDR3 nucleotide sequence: TGCGCCAGCAGCTTGGCCGGGGGGGGAACCTACGAGCAGTACTTC. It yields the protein CASSLAGGGTYEQYF.

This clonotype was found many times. The CDR3 sequence: CASSYGQGMNEQYF. The CDR3 bases are TGTGCCAGCAGTTACGGACAGGGGATGAACGAGCAGTACTTC. The chain has TRBV6-2 or TRBV6-3 and TRBJ2-7; 9 bases are shared with TRBD1. CDR1 is MNHEY and CDR2 is SVGEGT in the germline V gene. The CDR3 length is 14 residues. After removal of 2 bases from V and 5 bases from J, the junction contained 4 bases not matched to a gene.

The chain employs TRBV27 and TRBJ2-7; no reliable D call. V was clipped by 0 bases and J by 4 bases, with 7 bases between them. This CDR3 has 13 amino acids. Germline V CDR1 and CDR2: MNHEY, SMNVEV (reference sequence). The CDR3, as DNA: TGTGCCAGCAGTTTATCGATCGGGTACGAGCAGTACTTC. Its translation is CASSLSIGYEQYF.

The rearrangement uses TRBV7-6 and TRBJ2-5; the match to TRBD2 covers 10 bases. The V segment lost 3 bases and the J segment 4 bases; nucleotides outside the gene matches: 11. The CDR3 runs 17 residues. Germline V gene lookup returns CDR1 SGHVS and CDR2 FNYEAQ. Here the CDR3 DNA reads TGTGCCAGCAGCTTGCTAGCGGGGGCCCGGGCTGGAGAGACCCAGTACTTC. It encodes CASSLLAGARAGETQYF.

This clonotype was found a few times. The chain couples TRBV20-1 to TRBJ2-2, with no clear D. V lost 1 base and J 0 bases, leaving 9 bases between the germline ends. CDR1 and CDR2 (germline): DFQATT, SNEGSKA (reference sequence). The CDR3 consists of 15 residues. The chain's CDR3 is CSARVKGTNTGELFF. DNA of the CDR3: TGCAGTGCTAGAGTAAAGGGAACGAACACCGGGGAGCTGTTTTTT.

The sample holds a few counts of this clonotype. The CDR3 sequence: CASSLRASGEETQYF. The CDR3 nucleotides read TGTGCCAGCAGCTTGAGGGCTAGCGGGGAAGAGACCCAGTACTTC. The chain couples TRBV5-6 to TRBJ2-5; 9 nucleotides align to TRBD2. V lost 1 base, J lost 3 bases, and 4 bases stayed unmatched. Germline lookup yields CDR1 SGHDT and CDR2 YYEEEE. This CDR3 region has 15 residues.

The CDR3 sequence is CSALAGAILGAFF. The DNA for the CDR3 is TGCAGTGCTTTGGCCGGGGCGATTCTGGGGGCTTTCTTT. The rearrangement links TRBV20-1 to TRBJ1-1; tentatively, D is TRBD1 (5 bases). The germline gives CDR1 DFQATT, CDR2 SNEGSKA (reference sequence). Trimming shortened V by 5 bases and J by 11 bases, and 21 bases separated the two germline ends. The length of the CDR3 is 13 residues.

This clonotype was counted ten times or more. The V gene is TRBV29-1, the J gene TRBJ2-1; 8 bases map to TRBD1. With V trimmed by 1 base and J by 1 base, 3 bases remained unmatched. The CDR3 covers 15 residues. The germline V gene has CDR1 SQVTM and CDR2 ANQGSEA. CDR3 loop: CSVEGTGGSYNEQFF. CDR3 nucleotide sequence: TGCAGCGTTGAAGGTACAGGGGGATCCTACAATGAGCAGTTCTTC.

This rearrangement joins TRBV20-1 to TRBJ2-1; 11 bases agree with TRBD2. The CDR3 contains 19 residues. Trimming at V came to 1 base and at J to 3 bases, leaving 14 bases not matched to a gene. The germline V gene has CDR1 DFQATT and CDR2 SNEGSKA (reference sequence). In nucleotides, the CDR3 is TGCAGTGCTAGAGTTAAAGGAACTAGCGGGGGCCCTATCTACAATGAGCAGTTCTTC. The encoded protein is CSARVKGTSGGPIYNEQFF.

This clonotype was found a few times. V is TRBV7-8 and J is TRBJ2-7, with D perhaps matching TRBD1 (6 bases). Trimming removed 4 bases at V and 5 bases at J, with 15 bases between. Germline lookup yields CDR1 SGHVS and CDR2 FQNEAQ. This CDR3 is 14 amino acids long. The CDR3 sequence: CASSSQGSGDEQYF. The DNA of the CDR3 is TGTGCCAGCAGCTCACAGGGTTCTGGGGACGAGCAGTACTTC.

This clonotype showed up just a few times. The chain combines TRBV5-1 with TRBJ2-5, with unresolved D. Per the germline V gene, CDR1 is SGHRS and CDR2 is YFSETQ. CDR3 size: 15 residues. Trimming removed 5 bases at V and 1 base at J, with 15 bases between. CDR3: CASSREGSVQETQYF. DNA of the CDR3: TGCGCCAGCAGTCGCGAAGGTTCGGTCCAAGAGACCCAGTACTTC.

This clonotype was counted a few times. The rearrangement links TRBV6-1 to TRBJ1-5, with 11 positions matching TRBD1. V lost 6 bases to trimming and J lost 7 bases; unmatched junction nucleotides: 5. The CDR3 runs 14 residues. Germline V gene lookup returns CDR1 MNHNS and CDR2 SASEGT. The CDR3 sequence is CASRGTGGRQPQHF. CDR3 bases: TGTGCCAGCAGAGGGACAGGGGGACGACAGCCCCAGCATTTT.

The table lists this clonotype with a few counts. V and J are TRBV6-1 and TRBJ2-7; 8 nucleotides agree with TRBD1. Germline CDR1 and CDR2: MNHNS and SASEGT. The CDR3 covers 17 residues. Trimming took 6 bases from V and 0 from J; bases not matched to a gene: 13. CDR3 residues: CASSWGTGTGGSYEQYF. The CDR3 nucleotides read TGTGCCAGCAGCTGGGGGACCGGGACAGGAGGCTCCTACGAGCAGTACTTC.

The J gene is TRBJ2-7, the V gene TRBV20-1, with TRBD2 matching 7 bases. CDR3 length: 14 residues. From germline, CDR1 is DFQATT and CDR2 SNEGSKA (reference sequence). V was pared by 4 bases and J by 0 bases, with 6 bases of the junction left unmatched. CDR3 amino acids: CSATGREISYEQYF. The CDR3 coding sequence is TGCAGTGCTACGGGGCGGGAGATCTCCTACGAGCAGTACTTC.

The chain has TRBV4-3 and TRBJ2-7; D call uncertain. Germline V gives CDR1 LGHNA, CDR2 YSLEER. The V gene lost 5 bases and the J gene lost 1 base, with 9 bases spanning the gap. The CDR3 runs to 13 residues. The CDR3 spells CASSEGYSYEQYF. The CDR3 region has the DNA TGCGCCAGCAGCGAAGGGTATTCCTACGAGCAGTACTTC.

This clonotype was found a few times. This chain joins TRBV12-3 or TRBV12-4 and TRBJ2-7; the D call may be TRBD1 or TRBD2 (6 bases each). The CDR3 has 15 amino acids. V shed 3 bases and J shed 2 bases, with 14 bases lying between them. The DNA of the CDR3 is TGTGCCAGCAGTTTCGGCAGGGGAGGCCCCTACGAGCAGTACTTC. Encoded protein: CASSFGRGGPYEQYF.

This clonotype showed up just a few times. The CDR3 protein is CASSLVGGEDQPQHF. CDR3 DNA: TGTGCCAGCAGCCTAGTGGGAGGGGAAGATCAGCCCCAGCATTTT. V is TRBV7-9 and J is TRBJ1-5, with D perhaps TRBD1 (5 bases). The CDR3 consists of 15 residues. Looked up from germline, CDR1 is SEHNR and CDR2 is FQNEAQ (reference sequence). V was trimmed by 5 bases and J by 5 bases, leaving 16 bases between them.

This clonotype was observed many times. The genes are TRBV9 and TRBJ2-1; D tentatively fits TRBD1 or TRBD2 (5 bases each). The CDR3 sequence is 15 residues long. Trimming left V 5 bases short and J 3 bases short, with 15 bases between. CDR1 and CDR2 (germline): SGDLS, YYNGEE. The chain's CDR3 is CASSAGTTYYNEQFF. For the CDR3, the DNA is TGTGCCAGCAGTGCCGGGACGACTTACTACAATGAGCAGTTCTTC.

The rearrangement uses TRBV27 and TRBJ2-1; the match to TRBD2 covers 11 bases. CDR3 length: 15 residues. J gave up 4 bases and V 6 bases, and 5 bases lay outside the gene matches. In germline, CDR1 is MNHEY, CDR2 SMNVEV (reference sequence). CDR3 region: CASRPLAGGYNEQFF. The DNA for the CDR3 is TGTGCCAGCAGACCGCTAGCGGGGGGTTACAATGAGCAGTTCTTC.

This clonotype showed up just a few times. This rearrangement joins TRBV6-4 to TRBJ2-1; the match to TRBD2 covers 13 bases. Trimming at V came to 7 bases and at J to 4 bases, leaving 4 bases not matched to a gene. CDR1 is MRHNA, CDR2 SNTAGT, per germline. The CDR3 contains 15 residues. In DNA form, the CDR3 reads TGTGCCAGCACCCCACTAGCGGGAGGGTACAATGAGCAGTTCTTC. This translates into CASTPLAGGYNEQFF.

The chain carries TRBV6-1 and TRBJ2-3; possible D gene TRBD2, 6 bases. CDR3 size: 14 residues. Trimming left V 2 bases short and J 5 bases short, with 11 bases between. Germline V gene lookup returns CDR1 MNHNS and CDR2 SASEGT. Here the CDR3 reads CASSENLGGDTQYF. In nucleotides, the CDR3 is TGTGCCAGCAGTGAAAATCTGGGGGGAGATACGCAGTATTTT.

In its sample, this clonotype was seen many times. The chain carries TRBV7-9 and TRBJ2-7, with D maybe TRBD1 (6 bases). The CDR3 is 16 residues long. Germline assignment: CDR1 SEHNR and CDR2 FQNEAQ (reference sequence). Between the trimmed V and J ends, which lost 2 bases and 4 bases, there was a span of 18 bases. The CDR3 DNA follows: TGTGCCAGCAGCTTACCGATTGGACAGATGGAGTACGAGCAGTACTTC. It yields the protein CASSLPIGQMEYEQYF.

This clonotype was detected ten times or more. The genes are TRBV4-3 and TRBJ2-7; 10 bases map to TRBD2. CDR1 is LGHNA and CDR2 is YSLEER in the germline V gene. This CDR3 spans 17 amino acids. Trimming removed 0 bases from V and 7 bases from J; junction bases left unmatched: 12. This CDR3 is CASSQEGRAGGPGEQYF. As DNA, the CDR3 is TGCGCCAGCAGCCAAGAGGGAAGAGCGGGAGGGCCGGGGGAGCAGTACTTC.

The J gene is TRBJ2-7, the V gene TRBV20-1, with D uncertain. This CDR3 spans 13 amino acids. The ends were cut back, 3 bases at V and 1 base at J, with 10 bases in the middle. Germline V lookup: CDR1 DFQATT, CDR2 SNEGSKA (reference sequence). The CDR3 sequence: CSARDGLSYEQYF. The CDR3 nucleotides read TGCAGTGCTAGGGACGGCCTTTCCTACGAGCAGTACTTC.

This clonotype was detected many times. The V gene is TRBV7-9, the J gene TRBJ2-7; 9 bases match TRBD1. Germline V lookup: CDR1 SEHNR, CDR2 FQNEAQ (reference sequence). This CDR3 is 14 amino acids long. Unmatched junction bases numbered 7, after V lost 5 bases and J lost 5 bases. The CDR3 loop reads CASSNRDRDHEQYF. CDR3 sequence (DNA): TGTGCCAGCAGCAACCGGGACAGGGACCACGAGCAGTACTTC.

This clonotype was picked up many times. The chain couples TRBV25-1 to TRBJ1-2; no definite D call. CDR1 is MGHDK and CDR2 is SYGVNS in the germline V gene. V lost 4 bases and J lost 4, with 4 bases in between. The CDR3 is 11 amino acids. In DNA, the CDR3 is TGTGCCAGCAGTGGAGCCTATGGCTACACCTTC. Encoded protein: CASSGAYGYTF.

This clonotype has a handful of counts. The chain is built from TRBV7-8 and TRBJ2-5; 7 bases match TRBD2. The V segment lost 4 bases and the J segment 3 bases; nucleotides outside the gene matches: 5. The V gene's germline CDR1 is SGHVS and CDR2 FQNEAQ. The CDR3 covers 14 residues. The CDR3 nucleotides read TGTGCCAGCAGCTCCTGGGGGGGAGAAGAGACCCAGTACTTC. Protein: CASSSWGGEETQYF. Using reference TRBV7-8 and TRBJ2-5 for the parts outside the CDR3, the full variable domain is GAGVSQSPRYKVAKRGQDVALRCDPISGHVSLFWYQQALGQGPEFLTYFQNEAQLDKSGLPSDRFFAERPEGSVSTLKIQRTQQEDSAVYLCASSSWGGEETQYFGPGTRLLVL.

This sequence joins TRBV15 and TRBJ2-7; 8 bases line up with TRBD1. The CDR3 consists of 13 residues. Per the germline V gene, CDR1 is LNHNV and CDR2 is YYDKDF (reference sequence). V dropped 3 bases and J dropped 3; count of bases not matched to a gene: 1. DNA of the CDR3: TGTGCCACCAGCAGCGGACAGGGCTACGAGCAGTACTTC. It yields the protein CATSSGQGYEQYF.

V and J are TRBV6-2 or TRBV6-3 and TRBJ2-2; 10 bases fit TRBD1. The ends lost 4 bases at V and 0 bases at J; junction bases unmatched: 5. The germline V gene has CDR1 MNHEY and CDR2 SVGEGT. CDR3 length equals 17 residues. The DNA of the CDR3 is TGTGCCAGCAGTTGGACAGGGGGTCTTACGAACACCGGGGAGCTGTTTTTT. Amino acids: CASSWTGGLTNTGELFF.

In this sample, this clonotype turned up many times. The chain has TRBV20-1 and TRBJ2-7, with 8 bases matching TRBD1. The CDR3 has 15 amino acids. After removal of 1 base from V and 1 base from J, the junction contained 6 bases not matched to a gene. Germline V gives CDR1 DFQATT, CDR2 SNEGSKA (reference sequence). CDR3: CSARVTGQASYEQYF. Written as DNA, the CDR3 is TGCAGTGCTAGAGTAACGGGACAGGCGTCCTACGAGCAGTACTTC.

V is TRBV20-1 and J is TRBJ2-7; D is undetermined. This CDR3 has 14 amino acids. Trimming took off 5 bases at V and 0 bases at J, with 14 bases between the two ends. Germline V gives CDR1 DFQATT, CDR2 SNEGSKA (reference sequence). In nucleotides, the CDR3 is TGCAGTGCTGTGTCTGGCCAAAGCTCCTACGAGCAGTACTTC. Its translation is CSAVSGQSSYEQYF.